The 9 T cell receptor beta chains reported below all come from one sample, sequenced in a study of T cell clonality in common variable immunodeficiency. Method: immunoSEQ multiplex PCR; TCRdb's copy keeps in-frame clones and lacks some. The sample presents roughly 40,000 clones, none singletons. The sequenced material came from peripheral blood mononuclear cells. The source is a person aged 18 to 70 in good health.

This clone was counted many times. The sequenced fragment ends 3 residues before the CDR3 boundary, so the rest is inferred from the germline J gene. This sequence joins TRBV5-1 and TRBJ2-7; tentatively, D is TRBD1 (5 bases). CDR1 is SGHRS, CDR2 YFSETQ, per germline. Trimming took off 4 bases at V and 2 bases at J, with 19 bases between the two ends. The CDR3 is made up of 16 amino acids. The part of the CDR3 DNA that was read is TGCGCCAGCAGCCCAGGGTGGATGCTAGATACCTACGAG. This translates into CASSPGWMLDTYE. The full CDR3 protein reads CASSPGWMLDTYEQYF.

This clone was recorded at least ten times. The junction and the germline gene differ at one end; a read error may be behind it. The read gets to within 3 residues of the CDR3 end, and the germline J gene fills in the rest. At the DNA level, this CDR3 is encoded by other sequences in the same sample as well. The V call is TRBV14, the J call TRBJ2-3, with TRBD2 matching 10 bases. In germline, CDR1 is SGHDN, CDR2 FVKESK. This CDR3 comprises 17 residues. The sequenced CDR3 bases are TGTGCCAGCAGCCAATTCCCCTGGACTAGCGGCACGGATACG. Translating gives CASSQFPWTSGTDT. Given in full, the CDR3 is CASSQFPWTSGTDTQYF.

This clone has at least ten counts. The sequenced fragment ends 3 residues before the CDR3 boundary, so the rest is inferred from the germline J gene. The chain uses TRBV7-3 and TRBJ2-5; tentatively, D is TRBD2 (7 bases). V was shortened by 2 bases and J by 1 base, with 17 bases between the two germline ends. Germline values: CDR1 SGHTA, CDR2 FQGTGA. The CDR3 has 17 residues. The covered CDR3 bases are TGTGCCAGCAGCTTAGGGGAGGGGGGGGCCCTCCAAGAGACC. Its protein is CASSLGEGGALQET. The CDR3 in its entirety is CASSLGEGGALQETQYF.

The sample holds many counts of this clone. Read coverage stops 3 residues before the CDR3 terminus; the germline J gene supplies the remainder. This chain connects TRBV11-2 to TRBJ2-7, with 10 bases lining up with TRBD2. Germline trimming cut 5 bases from V and 3 bases from J; bases unmatched to any gene: 4. In germline, CDR1 is SGHAT, CDR2 FQNNGV. This CDR3 spans 14 amino acids. The CDR3 reads CASSRLAGDYEQYF. Incomplete CDR3 DNA: TGTGCCAGCAGCCGTCTAGCGGGAGACTACGAG.

Here the CDR3 reads CASSSSGTSGGNEQFF. Incomplete CDR3 DNA: TGTGCCAGTAGTTCCTCCGGGACTAGCGGGGGGAATGAG. The chain employs TRBV19 and TRBJ2-1; 15 bases align to TRBD2. The observed sequence ends 3 residues before the CDR3 terminus, with the missing tail filled in from the germline J gene. V trimming: 5 bases; J trimming: 7 bases; junction bases outside the gene matches: 6. Germline values: CDR1 LNHDA, CDR2 SQIVND (reference sequence). The CDR3 consists of 16 residues.

This clone was observed at least ten times. Read data end 3 residues before the CDR3 end; the end is taken from the germline J gene. The J gene is TRBJ1-1, the V gene TRBV20-1, with a possible D match to TRBD1 (6 bases). The CDR3 spans 14 residues. Germline loops: CDR1 DFQATT, CDR2 SNEGSKA (reference sequence). V lost 3 bases to trimming and J lost 4 bases, with 15 bases between them. Incomplete CDR3 DNA: TGCAGTGCTAGGAGCGATACAGGGATCACTGAA. This translates into CSARSDTGITE. The whole CDR3 protein reads CSARSDTGITEAFF.

This clone was counted ten times or more. The DNA ends 3 residues before the CDR3 does, and the rest of the CDR3 is filled in from the germline J gene. This sequence joins TRBV19 and TRBJ1-1, with D unresolved. CDR3 length: 14 amino acids. V shed 3 bases and J shed 4 bases, with 12 bases lying between them. CDR1 and CDR2 (germline): LNHDA, SQIVND (reference sequence). The CDR3 loop reads CASSIGDGGTEAFF. The sequenced CDR3 bases are TGTGCCAGTAGTATCGGGGATGGAGGCACTGAA. Based on the CDR3 plus reference TRBV19 and TRBJ1-1, the full variable domain is DGGITQSPKYLFRKEGQNVTLSCEQNLNHDAMYWYRQDPGQGLRLIYYSQIVNDFQKGDIAEGYSVSREKKESFPLTVTSAQKNPTAFYLCASSIGDGGTEAFFGQGTRLTVV.

This clone occurred many times. The CDR3 goes on 3 residues after the read ends, and that part is filled in from the germline J gene. This sequence joins TRBV5-1 and TRBJ2-1, with a possible D match to TRBD1 (6 bases). The CDR3 runs 15 residues. Germline V lookup: CDR1 SGHRS, CDR2 YFSETQ. Trimming removed 3 bases at V and 4 bases at J, with 14 bases between. This CDR3 reads CASSSHTTGYNEQFF. CDR3 DNA, as far as it was read: TGCGCCAGCAGCTCCCACACCACAGGGTACAATGAG. The variable domain in full, completed from reference TRBV5-1 and TRBJ2-1, reads KAGVTQTPRYLIKTRGQQVTLSCSPISGHRSVSWYQQTPGQGLQFLFEYFSETQRNKGNFPGRFSGRQFSNSRSEMNVSTLELGDSALYLCASSSHTTGYNEQFFGPGTRLTVL.

This clone was picked up a small number of times. The read terminates 3 residues before the CDR3 end, so the remaining end is supplied by the germline J gene. This chain uses TRBV2 with TRBJ2-5; a weak D match, TRBD1 (6 bases). Deletions cut 6 bases from V and 1 base from J, with 12 bases between. The CDR3 is 14 residues long. Germline V gene sequence: CDR1 SNHLY, CDR2 FYNNEI. The covered CDR3 bases are TGTGCCAGCAGAGGAGACAGGACCCAAGAGACC. Translation gives CASRGDRTQET. The full-length CDR3 reads as CASRGDRTQETQYF.